What follows are 17 T cell receptor beta chains derived from one specimen sequenced in a study of cytomegalovirus exposure and HLA in healthy donors. Both 60 Vbeta primers and 13 Jbeta primers went into the PCR. Profiling relied on immunoSEQ multiplex PCR, and the TCRdb table lists in-frame clones only, not all of them. The sample consists of some 150,000 clones, approximately 77% of them appearing once. Sequencing was done on a sample of PBMCs. These receptors originate from a woman between 40 and 55 years old in good health and CMV-seronegative.

The chain uses TRBV5-1 and TRBJ2-2, with 8 positions matching TRBD1. This CDR3 has 13 amino acids. V lost 4 bases to trimming and J lost 6 bases; unmatched junction nucleotides: 2. Germline CDR1 reads SGHRS; CDR2 reads YFSETQ. CDR3 sequence: CASSLTGAGELFF. The CDR3 DNA reads TGCGCCAGCAGCCTGACAGGGGCCGGGGAGCTGTTTTTT.

This clone was recorded a few times. The chain links TRBV28 to TRBJ1-1; 7 positions agree with TRBD1. The CDR3 runs to 16 residues. V shed 1 base and J 5 bases; nucleotides not matched to a gene: 10. Germline CDR1 is MDHEN and CDR2 is SYDVKM. CDR3 DNA: TGTGCCAGCAGTTTATTCGGCAGGGGGAGTATTACTGAAGCTTTCTTT. This encodes CASSLFGRGSITEAFF. Complete variable domain (other parts from reference TRBV28 and TRBJ1-1): DVKVTQSSRYLVKRTGEKVFLECVQDMDHENMFWYRQDPGLGLRLIYFSYDVKMKEKGDIPEGYSVSREKKERFSLILESASTNQTSMYLCASSLFGRGSITEAFFGQGTRLTVV.

This clone has just a few counts. The rearrangement joins TRBV28 to TRBJ2-1; D is possibly TRBD1 (6 bases). CDR3 length: 17 amino acids. The germline V gene has CDR1 MDHEN and CDR2 SYDVKM. Trimming removed 6 bases from V and 2 bases from J, with 20 bases in between. CDR3 amino acids: CASSRATGIAAYNEQFF. The CDR3, as DNA: TGTGCCAGCAGCCGGGCTACAGGGATTGCTGCCTACAATGAGCAGTTCTTC.

V gene TRBV6-5 combines with J gene TRBJ1-1, with D hard to call. The CDR3 loop spans 13 amino acids. The V end lost 10 bases, the J end lost 4 bases, and 16 bases lay between the germline ends. CDR1 MNHEY and CDR2 SVGAGI come from the germline V gene. The CDR3 region has the DNA TGTGCCATCTACAGTATTCGGGGCACTGAAGCTTTCTTT. Encoded protein: CAIYSIRGTEAFF.

The genes are TRBV28 and TRBJ1-5; 9 bases line up with TRBD1. J was trimmed by 3 bases and V by 9 bases; bases with no gene match: 6. The CDR3 has 14 residues. Per the germline V gene, CDR1 is MDHEN and CDR2 is SYDVKM. This CDR3 reads CASKRTGDNQPQHF. The CDR3 nucleotides are TGTGCCAGTAAACGGACAGGGGACAATCAGCCCCAGCATTTT. Looking up the rest from reference TRBV28 and TRBJ1-5 gives the full variable domain: DVKVTQSSRYLVKRTGEKVFLECVQDMDHENMFWYRQDPGLGLRLIYFSYDVKMKEKGDIPEGYSVSREKKERFSLILESASTNQTSMYLCASKRTGDNQPQHFGDGTRLSIL.

The chain links TRBV10-3 to TRBJ2-3, with 7 bases lining up with TRBD2. Germline loops: CDR1 ENHRY, CDR2 SYGVKD. Trimming took 2 bases from V and 4 from J; bases not matched to a gene: 9. This CDR3 region has 16 residues. CDR3 in DNA: TGTGCCATCAGTGAGGCCGAGGGCGGGGGAGCAGATACGCAGTATTTT. Translation: CAISEAEGGGADTQYF.

This CDR3 reads CASSPRGGQPNSYGYTF. Here the CDR3 DNA reads TGTGCCAGCAGCCCGAGGGGGGGGCAGCCCAATTCCTATGGCTACACCTTC. The rearrangement uses TRBV7-6 and TRBJ1-2; D may be TRBD1 (6 bases). Per germline, CDR1 SGHVS and CDR2 FNYEAQ. The V gene lost 5 bases and the J gene lost 4 bases, with 23 bases spanning the gap. The CDR3 is 17 residues long.

The genes are TRBV27 and TRBJ1-2, with TRBD1 matching 9 bases. J gave up 7 bases and V 6 bases, and 9 bases lay outside the gene matches. The germline CDR1 and CDR2 sequences are MNHEY and SMNVEV (reference sequence). The CDR3 loop spans 14 amino acids. CDR3 sequence (DNA): TGTGCCAGCAGACGAACAGGGGGCTTCGTTGGCTACACCTTC. Amino acid sequence: CASRRTGGFVGYTF.

V is TRBV14 and J is TRBJ2-2; D may be TRBD1 (6 bases). Germline V gene lookup returns CDR1 SGHDN and CDR2 FVKESK. V dropped 1 base and J dropped 4 bases, with 10 bases sitting between them. The CDR3 runs to 15 residues. The CDR3 region has the DNA TGTGCCAGCAGCCAAGTACAGGGAGTCACCGGGGAGCTGTTTTTT. This translates into CASSQVQGVTGELFF. Full variable domain (missing parts from reference TRBV14 and TRBJ2-2): EAGVTQFPSHSVIEKGQTVTLRCDPISGHDNLYWYRRVMGKEIKFLLHFVKESKQDESGMPNNRFLAERTGGTYSTLKVQPAELEDSGVYFCASSQVQGVTGELFFGEGSRLTVL.

This clone appeared a few times. The V gene is TRBV6-6, the J gene TRBJ2-7; 11 bases map to TRBD2. Germline V gene data show CDR1 as MNHNY and CDR2 as SVGAGI (reference sequence). Trimming took 7 bases from V and 4 from J; bases not matched to a gene: 9. This CDR3 is built from 15 residues. The CDR3 spells CASNEPGLAVYEQYF. The CDR3 DNA follows: TGTGCCAGCAACGAACCGGGACTAGCGGTATACGAGCAGTACTTC.

The chain links TRBV4-1 to TRBJ1-2; 8 bases agree with TRBD1. The CDR3 is 17 residues long. CDR1 MGHRA and CDR2 YSYEKL come from the germline V gene. Losses at the gene ends were 4 bases for V and 1 base for J; bases not matched to a gene: 11. In DNA form, the CDR3 reads TGCGCCAGCAGCCCTTGGACAGGGAACTTGATTAACTATGGCTACACCTTC. Its translation is CASSPWTGNLINYGYTF.

The V and J genes are TRBV2 and TRBJ1-2, with D possibly TRBD1 on 5 matching bases. The V end was cut by 7 bases, the J end by 3 bases, with 18 bases between. The germline gives CDR1 SNHLY, CDR2 FYNNEI. The CDR3 extends over 15 amino acids. The CDR3 DNA follows: TGTGCCAGCAAGTTCCCCACAGGCCGGGACTATGGCTACACCTTC. As protein: CASKFPTGRDYGYTF. Full variable domain (remainder filled in from reference TRBV2 and TRBJ1-2): EPEVTQTPSHQVTQMGQEVILRCVPISNHLYFYWYRQILGQKVEFLVSFYNNEISEKSEIFDDQFSVERPDGSNFTLKIRSTKLEDSAMYFCASKFPTGRDYGYTFGSGTRLTVV.

The gene calls are TRBV6-6 and TRBJ1-2; a weak D match, TRBD1 (6 bases). This CDR3 has 13 amino acids. Germline V gives CDR1 MNHNY, CDR2 SVGAGI (reference sequence). The germline V and J ends were trimmed by 4 bases and 7 bases, with 13 bases remaining between them. The CDR3 loop is CASSSEGDLGYTF. The CDR3 bases are TGTGCCAGCAGTTCCGAGGGGGATCTTGGCTACACCTTC.

The chain combines TRBV10-1 with TRBJ1-1, with 8 positions matching TRBD1. Germline V gene sequence: CDR1 WNHNN, CDR2 SYGVQD (reference sequence). Germline trimming cut 4 bases from V and 8 bases from J; bases unmatched to any gene: 9. The CDR3 contains 14 residues. The CDR3 here is CASSASRQGLEAFF. The CDR3 DNA follows: TGCGCCAGCAGTGCGTCGCGACAGGGGTTGGAAGCTTTCTTT.

The genes are TRBV6-5 and TRBJ2-3, with unresolved D. Germline V gene lookup returns CDR1 MNHEY and CDR2 SVGAGI. This CDR3 is 12 amino acids long. V lost 7 bases to trimming and J lost 2 bases, with 7 bases between them. The CDR3 loop reads CASTGATDTQYF. The CDR3 DNA follows: TGTGCCAGCACGGGTGCCACAGATACGCAGTATTTT.

V gene TRBV4-1 combines with J gene TRBJ2-7; 8 nucleotides align to TRBD2. The CDR3 totals 16 residues. Trimming took 4 bases from V and 5 from J; bases not matched to a gene: 13. Germline V gives CDR1 MGHRA, CDR2 YSYEKL. Written as DNA, the CDR3 is TGCGCCAGCAGCCCTCGATTAGCGGGACCCGGGGACGAGCAGTACTTC. Protein: CASSPRLAGPGDEQYF.

V usage is TRBV13 and J usage is TRBJ2-5; no firm D call. Germline-derived CDR1 and CDR2 are PRHDT and FYEKMQ (reference sequence). This CDR3 region has 16 residues. Trimming removed 2 bases from V and 5 bases from J, with 18 bases in between. The CDR3 coding sequence is TGTGCCAGCAGCTTAAGCTCGGGTGAGGTGAGGGAGACCCAGTACTTC. Translation gives CASSLSSGEVRETQYF.